This TCR beta chain comes out of a study of identical twins. CDR1 MNHNS and CDR2 SASEGT come from the germline V gene. With V trimmed by 5 bases and J by 4 bases, 10 bases remained unmatched. This CDR3 region has 16 residues. One entry per CDR3 protein, called by TCRdb with MiXCR from the 5' RACE reads. The sample contains around 480,000 distinct CDR3 sequences, around an eighth of which appear only once. Another study also made use of these data, one on yellow fever vaccine responses in identical twins.

The chain recombines TRBV6-1 with TRBJ1-2, with 10 bases identical to TRBD1. The receptor comes from a woman younger than 35 in good health. The sequenced material came from CD4+ T cells sorted from blood. The CDR3, as DNA: TGTGCCAGCAGTAGGAACATCCGGGACAGGGGCTATGGCTACACCTTC. As protein: CASSRNIRDRGYGYTF.